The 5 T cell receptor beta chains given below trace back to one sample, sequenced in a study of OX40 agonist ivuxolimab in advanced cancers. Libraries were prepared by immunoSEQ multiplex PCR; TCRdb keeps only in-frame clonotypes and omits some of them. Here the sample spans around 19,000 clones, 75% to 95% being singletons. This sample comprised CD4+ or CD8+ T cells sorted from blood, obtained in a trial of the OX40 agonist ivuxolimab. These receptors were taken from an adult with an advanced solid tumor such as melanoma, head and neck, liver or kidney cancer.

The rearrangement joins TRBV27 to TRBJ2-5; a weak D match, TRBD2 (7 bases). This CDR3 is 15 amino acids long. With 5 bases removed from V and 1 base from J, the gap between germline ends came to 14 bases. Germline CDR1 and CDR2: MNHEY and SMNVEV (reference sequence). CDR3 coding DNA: TGTGCCAGCAGTCGCATGGGGGGGCTCCAAGAGACCCAGTACTTC. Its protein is CASSRMGGLQETQYF.

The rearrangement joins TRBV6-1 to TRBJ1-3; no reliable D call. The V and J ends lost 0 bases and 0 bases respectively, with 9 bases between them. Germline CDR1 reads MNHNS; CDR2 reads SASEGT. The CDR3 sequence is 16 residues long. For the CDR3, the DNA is TGTGCCAGCAGTGAAGCGGAAGGGAGCTCTGGAAACACCATATATTTT. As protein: CASSEAEGSSGNTIYF.

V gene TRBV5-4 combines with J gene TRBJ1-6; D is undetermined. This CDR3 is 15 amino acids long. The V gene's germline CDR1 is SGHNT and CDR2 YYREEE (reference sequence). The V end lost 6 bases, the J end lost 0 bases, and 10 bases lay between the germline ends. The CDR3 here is CASTIGDSYNSPLHF. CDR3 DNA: TGTGCCAGCACCATTGGGGACTCCTATAATTCACCCCTCCACTTT.

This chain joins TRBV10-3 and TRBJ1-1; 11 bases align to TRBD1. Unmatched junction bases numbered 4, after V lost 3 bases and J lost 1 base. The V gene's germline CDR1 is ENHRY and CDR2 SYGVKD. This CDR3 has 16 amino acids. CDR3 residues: CAISDIGTGGNTEAFF. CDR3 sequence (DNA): TGTGCCATCAGTGACATCGGGACAGGGGGGAACACTGAAGCTTTCTTT.

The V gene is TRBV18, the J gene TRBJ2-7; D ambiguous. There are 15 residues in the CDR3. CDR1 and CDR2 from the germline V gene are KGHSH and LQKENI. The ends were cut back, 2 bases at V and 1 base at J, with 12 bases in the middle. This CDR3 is CASSPITESSYEQYF. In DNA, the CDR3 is TGTGCCAGCTCACCAATAACGGAGAGTTCCTACGAGCAGTACTTC.